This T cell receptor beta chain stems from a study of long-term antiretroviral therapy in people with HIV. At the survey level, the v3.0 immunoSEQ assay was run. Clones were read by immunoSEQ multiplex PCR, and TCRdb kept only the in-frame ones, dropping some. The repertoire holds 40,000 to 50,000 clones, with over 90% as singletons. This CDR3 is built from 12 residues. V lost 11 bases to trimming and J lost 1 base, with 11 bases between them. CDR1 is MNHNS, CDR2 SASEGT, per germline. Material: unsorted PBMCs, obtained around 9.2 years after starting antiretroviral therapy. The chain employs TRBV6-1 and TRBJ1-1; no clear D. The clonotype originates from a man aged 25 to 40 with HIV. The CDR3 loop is CASAYPNTEAFF. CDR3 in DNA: TGTGCCTCCGCATACCCGAACACTGAAGCTTTCTTT.